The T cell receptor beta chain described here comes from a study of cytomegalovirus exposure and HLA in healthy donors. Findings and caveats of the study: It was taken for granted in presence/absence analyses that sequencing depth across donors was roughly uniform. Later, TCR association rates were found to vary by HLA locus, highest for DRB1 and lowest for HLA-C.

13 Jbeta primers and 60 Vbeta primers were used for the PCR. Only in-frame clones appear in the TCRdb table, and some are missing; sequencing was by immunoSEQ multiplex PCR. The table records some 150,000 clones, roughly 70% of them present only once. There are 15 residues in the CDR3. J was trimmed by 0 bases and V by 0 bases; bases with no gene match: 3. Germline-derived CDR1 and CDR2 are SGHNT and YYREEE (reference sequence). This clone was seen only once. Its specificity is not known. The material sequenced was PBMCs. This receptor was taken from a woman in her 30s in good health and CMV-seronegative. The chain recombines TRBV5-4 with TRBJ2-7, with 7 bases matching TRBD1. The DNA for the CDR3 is TGTGCCAGCAGCTTGGCTCGGGACAGCTCCTACGAGCAGTACTTC. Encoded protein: CASSLARDSSYEQYF.